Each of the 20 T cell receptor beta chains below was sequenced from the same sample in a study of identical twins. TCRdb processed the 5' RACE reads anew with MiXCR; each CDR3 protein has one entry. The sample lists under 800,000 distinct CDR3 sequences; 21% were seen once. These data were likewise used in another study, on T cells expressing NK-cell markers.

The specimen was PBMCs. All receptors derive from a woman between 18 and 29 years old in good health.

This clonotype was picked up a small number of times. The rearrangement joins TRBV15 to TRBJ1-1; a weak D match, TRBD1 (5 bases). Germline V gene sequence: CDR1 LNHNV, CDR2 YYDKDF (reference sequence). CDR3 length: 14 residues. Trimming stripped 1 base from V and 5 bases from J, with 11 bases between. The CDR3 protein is CATSRGGGTTEAFF. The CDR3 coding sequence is TGTGCCACCAGCAGAGGGGGGGGAACGACTGAAGCTTTCTTT.

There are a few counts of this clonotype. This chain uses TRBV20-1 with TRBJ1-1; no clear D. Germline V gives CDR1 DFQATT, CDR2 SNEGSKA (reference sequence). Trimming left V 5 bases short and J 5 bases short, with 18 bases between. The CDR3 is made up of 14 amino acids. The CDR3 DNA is TGCAGTGCTCCCGGAGGGAGGGTGGGGACTGAAGCTTTCTTT. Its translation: CSAPGGRVGTEAFF.

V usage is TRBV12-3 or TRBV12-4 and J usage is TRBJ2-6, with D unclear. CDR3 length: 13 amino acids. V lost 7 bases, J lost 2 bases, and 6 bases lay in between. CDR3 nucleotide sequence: TGTGCCAGCACCCGCCCTGGGGCCAACGTCCTGACTTTC. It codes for CASTRPGANVLTF.

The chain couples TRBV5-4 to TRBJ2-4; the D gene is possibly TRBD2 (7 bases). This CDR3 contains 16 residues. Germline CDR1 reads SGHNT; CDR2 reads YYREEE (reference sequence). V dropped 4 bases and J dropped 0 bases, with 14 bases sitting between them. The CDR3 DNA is TGTGCCAGCAGCCGGGGCGGGGGCACAGCCAAAAACATTCAGTACTTC. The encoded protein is CASSRGGGTAKNIQYF.

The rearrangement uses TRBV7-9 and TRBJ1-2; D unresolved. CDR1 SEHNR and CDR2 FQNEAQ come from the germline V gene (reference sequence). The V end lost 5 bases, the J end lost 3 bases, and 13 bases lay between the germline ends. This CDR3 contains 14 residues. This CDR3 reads CASSLYSRDYGYTF. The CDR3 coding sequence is TGTGCCAGCAGCCTTTATAGTCGGGACTATGGCTACACCTTC. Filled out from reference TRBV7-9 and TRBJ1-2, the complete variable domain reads DTGVSQNPRHKITKRGQNVTFRCDPISEHNRLYWYRQTLGQGPEFLTYFQNEAQLEKSRLLSDRFSAERPKGSFSTLEIQRTEQGDSAMYLCASSLYSRDYGYTFGSGTRLTVV.

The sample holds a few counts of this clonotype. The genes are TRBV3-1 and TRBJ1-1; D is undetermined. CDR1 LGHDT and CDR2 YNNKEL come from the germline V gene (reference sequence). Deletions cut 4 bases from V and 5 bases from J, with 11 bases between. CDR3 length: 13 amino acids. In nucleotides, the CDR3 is TGTGCCAGCAGCCTGACGGACCTTACTGAAGCTTTCTTT. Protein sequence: CASSLTDLTEAFF.

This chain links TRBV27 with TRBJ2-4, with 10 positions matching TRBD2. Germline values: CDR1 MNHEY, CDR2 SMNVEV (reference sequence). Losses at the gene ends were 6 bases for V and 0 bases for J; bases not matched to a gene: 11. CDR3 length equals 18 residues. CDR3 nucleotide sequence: TGTGCCAGCAGGGAGACTAGCGGGCTGCCTGTAGCCAAAAACATTCAGTACTTC. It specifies CASRETSGLPVAKNIQYF.

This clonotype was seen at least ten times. CDR3 region: CSVDDRVKTEAFF. Here the CDR3 DNA reads TGCAGCGTTGATGACAGGGTCAAAACTGAAGCTTTCTTT. V usage is TRBV29-1 and J usage is TRBJ1-1; 7 bases match TRBD1. CDR3 length: 13 amino acids. V trimming: 3 bases; J trimming: 5 bases; junction bases outside the gene matches: 6. Per germline, CDR1 SQVTM and CDR2 ANQGSEA. Drawing the rest from reference TRBV29-1 and TRBJ1-1, the complete variable domain is SAVISQKPSRDICQRGTSLTIQCQVDSQVTMMFWYRQQPGQSLTLIATANQGSEATYESGFVIDKFPISRPNLTFSTLTVSNMSPEDSSIYLCSVDDRVKTEAFFGQGTRLTVV.

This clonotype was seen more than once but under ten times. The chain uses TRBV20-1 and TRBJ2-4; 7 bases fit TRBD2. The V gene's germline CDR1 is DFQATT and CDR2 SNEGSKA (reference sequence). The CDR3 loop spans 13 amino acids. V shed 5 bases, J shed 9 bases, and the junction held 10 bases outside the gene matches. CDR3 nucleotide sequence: TGCAGTGCTCTGCTATCGGGGAGGGGCATTCAGTACTTC. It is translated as CSALLSGRGIQYF.

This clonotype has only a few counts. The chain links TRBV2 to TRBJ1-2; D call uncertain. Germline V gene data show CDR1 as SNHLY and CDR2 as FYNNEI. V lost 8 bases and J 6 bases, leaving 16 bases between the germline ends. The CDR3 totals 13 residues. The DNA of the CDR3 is TGTGCCAGCGTAGAGGTGGAGGGTAATGGCTACACCTTC. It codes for CASVEVEGNGYTF.

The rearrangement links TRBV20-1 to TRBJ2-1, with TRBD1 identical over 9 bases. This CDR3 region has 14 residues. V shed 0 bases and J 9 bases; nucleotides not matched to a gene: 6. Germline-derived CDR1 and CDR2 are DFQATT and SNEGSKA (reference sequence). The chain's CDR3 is CSARDGTGTAEQFF. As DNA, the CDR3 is TGCAGTGCTAGAGACGGGACAGGGACGGCTGAGCAGTTCTTC.

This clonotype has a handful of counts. The CDR3 DNA sequence: TGTGCCAGCAGTTACCTTGACAGCAGCTACACCTTC. Amino acid sequence: CASSYLDSSYTF. V is TRBV6-6 and J is TRBJ1-2, with D maybe TRBD1 (5 bases). Germline CDR1 and CDR2: MNHNY and SVGAGI (reference sequence). The ends were cut back, 2 bases at V and 9 bases at J, with 10 bases in the middle. The CDR3 spans 12 residues.

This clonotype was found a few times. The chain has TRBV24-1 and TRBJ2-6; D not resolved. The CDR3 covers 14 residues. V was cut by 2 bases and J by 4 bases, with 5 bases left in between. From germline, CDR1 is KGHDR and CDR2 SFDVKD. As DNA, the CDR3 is TGTGCCACCAGTGATTCACTCGGGGCCAACGTCCTGACTTTC. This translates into CATSDSLGANVLTF.

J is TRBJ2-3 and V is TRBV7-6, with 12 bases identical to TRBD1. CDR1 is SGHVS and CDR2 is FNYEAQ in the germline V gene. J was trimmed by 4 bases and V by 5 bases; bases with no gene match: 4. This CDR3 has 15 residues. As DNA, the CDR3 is TGTGCCAGCAGCCCCGGGACAGGGGGCCCAGATACGCAGTATTTT. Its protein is CASSPGTGGPDTQYF.

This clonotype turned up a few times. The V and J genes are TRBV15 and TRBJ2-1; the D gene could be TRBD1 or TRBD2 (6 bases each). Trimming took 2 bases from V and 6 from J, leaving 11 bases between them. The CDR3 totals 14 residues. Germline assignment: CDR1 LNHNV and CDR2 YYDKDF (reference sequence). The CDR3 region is CATSRRGGFNEQFF. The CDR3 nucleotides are TGTGCCACCAGCAGAAGAGGGGGGTTCAATGAGCAGTTCTTC.

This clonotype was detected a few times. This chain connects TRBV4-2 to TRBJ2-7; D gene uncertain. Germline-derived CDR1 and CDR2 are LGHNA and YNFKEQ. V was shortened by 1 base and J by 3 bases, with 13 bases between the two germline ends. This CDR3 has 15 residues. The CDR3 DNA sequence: TGTGCCAGCAGCCAAGGACACCTTGCCCTCTACGAGCAGTACTTC. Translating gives CASSQGHLALYEQYF.

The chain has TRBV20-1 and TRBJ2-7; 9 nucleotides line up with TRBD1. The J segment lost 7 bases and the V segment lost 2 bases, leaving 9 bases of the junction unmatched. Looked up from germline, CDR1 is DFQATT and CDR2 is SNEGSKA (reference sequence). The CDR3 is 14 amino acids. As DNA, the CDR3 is TGCAGTGCTAGACGGGGGACAGGGTCGGGGGAGCAGTACTTC. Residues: CSARRGTGSGEQYF.

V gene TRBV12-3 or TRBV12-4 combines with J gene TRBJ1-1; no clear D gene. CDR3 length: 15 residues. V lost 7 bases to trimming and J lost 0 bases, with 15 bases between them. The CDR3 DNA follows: TGTGCCAGCAAATTTCGAGGGTTGGTGAACACTGAAGCTTTCTTT. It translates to CASKFRGLVNTEAFF.

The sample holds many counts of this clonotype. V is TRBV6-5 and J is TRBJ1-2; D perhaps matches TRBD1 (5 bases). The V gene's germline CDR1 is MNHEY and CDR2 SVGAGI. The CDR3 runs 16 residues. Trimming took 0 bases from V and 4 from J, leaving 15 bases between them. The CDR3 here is CASSYSIQSGGYGYTF. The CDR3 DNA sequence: TGTGCCAGCAGTTACTCTATACAGTCGGGGGGCTATGGCTACACCTTC.

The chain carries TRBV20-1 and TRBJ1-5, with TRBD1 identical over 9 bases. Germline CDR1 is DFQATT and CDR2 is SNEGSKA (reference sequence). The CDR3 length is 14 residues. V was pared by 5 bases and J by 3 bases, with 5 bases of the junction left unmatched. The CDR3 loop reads CSASGTGNNQPQHF. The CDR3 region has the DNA TGCAGTGCTTCCGGGACAGGGAACAATCAGCCCCAGCATTTT.